This TCR beta chain is from a study of CD8+CD57+ T cells in acquired aplastic anemia. Genomic DNA served as template for TCR beta VDJ and CDR3 profiling. TCRdb re-derived calls from the reads in MiXCR, one entry per CDR3 protein. This table has 200,000 to 300,000 distinct CDR3 sequences, roughly half appearing once. Patients included in sequencing had previously demonstrated CD8+CD57+ cell expansion by flow cytometry. Turning to this clonotype: A much larger clone differs by one base, so this may be a read error.

V dropped 8 bases and J dropped 6 bases, with 28 bases sitting between them. The CDR3 consists of 17 residues. Germline V gene lookup returns CDR1 SEHNR and CDR2 FQNEAQ (reference sequence). This chain joins TRBV7-9 and TRBJ1-2, with D unresolved. The specimen was sorted CD4+, CD8+, or CD8+CD57+ T cells (not recorded which) from PBMCs. This TCR came from a human donor with aplastic anemia. The CDR3 DNA follows: TGTGCCAGCGGCTCCCCGGTCTCCCCGAAGACCCCGAATGGCTACACCTTC. This translates into CASGSPVSPKTPNGYTF.